This TCR beta chain stems from a study of cytomegalovirus exposure and HLA in healthy donors. Concerning this clone: What it binds is not known.

Use of 60 Vbeta and 13 Jbeta primers characterized the PCR. Clones were read by immunoSEQ multiplex PCR, and TCRdb kept only the in-frame ones, dropping some. The table has about 160,000 clones, more than 60% seen once. Study-wide results and caveats: A likely sequencing artifact accounted for one observed cluster of highly shared sequence variants.

This TCR was recovered from a woman aged 25 to 39 in good health and CMV-seronegative. The specimen was PBMCs.

CDR3 coding DNA: TGTGCCAGCAGTAACAGGGAATACGAGCAGTACTTC. It translates to CASSNREYEQYF. J is TRBJ2-7 and V is TRBV28; a possible D gene is TRBD1 (6 bases). Trimming took 5 bases from V and 4 from J, leaving 9 bases between them. Germline V lookup: CDR1 MDHEN, CDR2 SYDVKM. This CDR3 has 12 amino acids. Filled out from reference TRBV28 and TRBJ2-7, the complete variable domain reads DVKVTQSSRYLVKRTGEKVFLECVQDMDHENMFWYRQDPGLGLRLIYFSYDVKMKEKGDIPEGYSVSREKKERFSLILESASTNQTSMYLCASSNREYEQYFGPGTRLTVT.